The entry that follows covers one T cell receptor beta chain sequence. The CDR3 is made up of 19 amino acids. Germline V gene sequence: CDR1 SEHNR, CDR2 FQNEAQ (reference sequence). Germline trimming cut 1 base from V and 0 bases from J; bases unmatched to any gene: 7. These data come from a study of CD8 T cells in Susac syndrome. Random hexamers were used to reverse transcribe the RNA input (about 0.5 to 1 ug). TCRdb independently ran MiXCR on the immunoSEQ multiplex PCR reads; one entry per CDR3 protein. Of about 200,000 distinct CDR3 sequences listed, under 97% are singletons. The chain combines TRBV7-9 with TRBJ2-6; 9 bases fit TRBD1. The clonotype comes from a human donor with multiple sclerosis. The sample consisted of CD4+ T cells from PBMCs. DNA of the CDR3: TGTGCCAGCAGCTTAGGAGGACAGGGGCTATCCTCTGGGGCCAACGTCCTGACTTTC. It translates to CASSLGGQGLSSGANVLTF. The full variable domain, rest sourced from reference TRBV7-9 and TRBJ2-6, is DTGVSQNPRHKITKRGQNVTFRCDPISEHNRLYWYRQTLGQGPEFLTYFQNEAQLEKSRLLSDRFSAERPKGSFSTLEIQRTEQGDSAMYLCASSLGGQGLSSGANVLTFGAGSRLTVL.